A single sample is the source of the 4 T cell receptor beta chains below, sequenced in a study of OX40 agonist ivuxolimab in advanced cancers. Some clones are missing from TCRdb's copy, which holds only in-frame ones; the method was immunoSEQ multiplex PCR. The data show fewer than 50,000 clones, 80% to 90% seen once. The sample consisted of CD4+ or CD8+ T cells sorted from blood, taken in a trial of the OX40 agonist ivuxolimab. The source of these receptors is an adult with an advanced solid tumor such as melanoma, head and neck, liver or kidney cancer.

The genes are TRBV19 and TRBJ2-1; 8 nucleotides line up with TRBD2. Germline values: CDR1 LNHDA, CDR2 SQIVND (reference sequence). The CDR3 has 16 residues. Trimming at V came to 3 bases and at J to 3 bases, leaving 7 bases not matched to a gene. The CDR3 loop reads CASSIPSGFRYNEQFF. In DNA form, the CDR3 reads TGTGCCAGTAGTATCCCTAGCGGGTTTCGCTACAATGAGCAGTTCTTC.

V usage is TRBV7-9 and J usage is TRBJ2-7; TRBD2 matches at 7 bases. V shed 10 bases, J shed 4 bases, and the junction held 7 bases outside the gene matches. The CDR3 sequence is 12 residues long. Germline V gives CDR1 SEHNR, CDR2 FQNEAQ (reference sequence). DNA of the CDR3: TGTGCCACCTCCCTTAGCGGGTACGAGCAGTACTTC. Amino acid sequence: CATSLSGYEQYF.

J is TRBJ1-1 and V is TRBV6-5; TRBD1 agrees at 10 bases. The CDR3 covers 14 residues. CDR1 MNHEY and CDR2 SVGAGI come from the germline V gene. J lost 9 bases, V lost 5 bases, and 9 bases had no gene match. Here the CDR3 DNA reads TGTGCCAGCAGTCCGACAGGGGGCGCGTCTCAAGCTTTCTTT. Protein sequence: CASSPTGGASQAFF.

The rearrangement joins TRBV7-6 to TRBJ2-5; D unresolved. The germline V gene encodes CDR1 SGHVS and CDR2 FNYEAQ. Trimming left V 1 base short and J 1 base short, with 1 base between. The length of the CDR3 is 12 residues. The CDR3 coding sequence is TGTGCCAGCAGCTTAGTCCAAGAGACCCAGTACTTC. This translates into CASSLVQETQYF.